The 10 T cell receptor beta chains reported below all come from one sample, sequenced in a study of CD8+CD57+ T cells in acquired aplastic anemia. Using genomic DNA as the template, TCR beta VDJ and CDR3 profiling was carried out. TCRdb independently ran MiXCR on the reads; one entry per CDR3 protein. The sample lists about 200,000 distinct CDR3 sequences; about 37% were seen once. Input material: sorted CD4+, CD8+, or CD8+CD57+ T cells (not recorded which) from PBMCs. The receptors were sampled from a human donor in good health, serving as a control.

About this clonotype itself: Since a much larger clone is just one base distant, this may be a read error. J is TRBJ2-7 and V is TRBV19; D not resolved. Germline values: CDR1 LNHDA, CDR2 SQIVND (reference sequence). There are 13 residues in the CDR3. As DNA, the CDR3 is TGTGCCAGGAGTATATCTCCCTCCTACGAGCAGTACTTC. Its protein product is CARSISPSYEQYF.

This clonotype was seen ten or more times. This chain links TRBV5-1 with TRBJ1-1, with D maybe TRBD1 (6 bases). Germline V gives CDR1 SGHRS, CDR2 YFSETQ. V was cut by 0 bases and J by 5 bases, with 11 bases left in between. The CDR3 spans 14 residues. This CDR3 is CASSLVGADTEAFF. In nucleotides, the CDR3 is TGCGCCAGCAGCTTGGTGGGGGCTGATACTGAAGCTTTCTTT.

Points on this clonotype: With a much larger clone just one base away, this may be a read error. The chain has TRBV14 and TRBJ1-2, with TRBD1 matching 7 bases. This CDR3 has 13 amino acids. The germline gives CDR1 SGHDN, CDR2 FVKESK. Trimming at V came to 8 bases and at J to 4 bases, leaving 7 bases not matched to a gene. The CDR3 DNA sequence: TGTGCCAGCGGCCCGCAGGGGGGCTATGGCTACACCTTC. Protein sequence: CASGPQGGYGYTF.

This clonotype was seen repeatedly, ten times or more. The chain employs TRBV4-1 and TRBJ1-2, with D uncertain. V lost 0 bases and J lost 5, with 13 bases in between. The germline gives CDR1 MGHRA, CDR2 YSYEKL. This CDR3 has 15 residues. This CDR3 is CASSQEPGTRYGYTF. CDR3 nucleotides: TGCGCCAGCAGCCAAGAACCAGGAACACGGTATGGCTACACCTTC.

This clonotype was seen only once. CDR3 amino acids: CASSGTAKLYEQYF. For the CDR3, the DNA is TGTGCCAGCAGTGGGACAGCTAAACTCTACGAGCAGTACTTC. V gene TRBV25-1 combines with J gene TRBJ2-7; TRBD1 might be the D (6 bases). CDR3 length equals 14 residues. V was shortened by 4 bases and J by 3 bases, with 13 bases between the two germline ends. Germline assignment: CDR1 MGHDK and CDR2 SYGVNS.

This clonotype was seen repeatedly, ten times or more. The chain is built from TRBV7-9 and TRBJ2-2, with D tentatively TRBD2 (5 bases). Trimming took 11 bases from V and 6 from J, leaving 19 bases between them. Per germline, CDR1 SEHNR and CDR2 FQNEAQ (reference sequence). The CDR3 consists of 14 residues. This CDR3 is CAGRTGTKAGELFF. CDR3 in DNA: TGTGCCGGTCGGACTGGTACAAAGGCCGGGGAGCTGTTTTTT.

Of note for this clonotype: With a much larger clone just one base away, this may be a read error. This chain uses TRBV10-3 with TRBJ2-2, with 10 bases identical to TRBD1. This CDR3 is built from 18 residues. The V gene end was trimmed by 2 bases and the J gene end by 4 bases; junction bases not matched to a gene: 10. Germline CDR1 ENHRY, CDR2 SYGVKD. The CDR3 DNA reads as TGTGCCATCAGTGAGAACCGGGACAGGGGTGGTAGCACCGGGGAGCTGTTTTTT. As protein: CAISENRDRGGSTGELFF.

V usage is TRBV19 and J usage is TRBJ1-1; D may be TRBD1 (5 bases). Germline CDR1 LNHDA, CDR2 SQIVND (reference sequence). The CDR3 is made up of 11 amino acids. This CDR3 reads CATGGWTEAFF. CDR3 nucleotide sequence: TGTGCGACTGGGGGATGGACTGAAGCTTTCTTT.

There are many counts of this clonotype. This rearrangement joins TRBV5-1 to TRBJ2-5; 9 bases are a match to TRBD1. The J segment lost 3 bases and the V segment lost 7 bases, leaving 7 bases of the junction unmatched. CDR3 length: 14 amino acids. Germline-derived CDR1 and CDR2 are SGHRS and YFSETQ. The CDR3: CASWPGQGKETQYF. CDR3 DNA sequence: TGCGCCAGCTGGCCGGGACAGGGTAAAGAGACCCAGTACTTC. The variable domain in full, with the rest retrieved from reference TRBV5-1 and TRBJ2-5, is KAGVTQTPRYLIKTRGQQVTLSCSPISGHRSVSWYQQTPGQGLQFLFEYFSETQRNKGNFPGRFSGRQFSNSRSEMNVSTLELGDSALYLCASWPGQGKETQYFGPGTRLLVL.

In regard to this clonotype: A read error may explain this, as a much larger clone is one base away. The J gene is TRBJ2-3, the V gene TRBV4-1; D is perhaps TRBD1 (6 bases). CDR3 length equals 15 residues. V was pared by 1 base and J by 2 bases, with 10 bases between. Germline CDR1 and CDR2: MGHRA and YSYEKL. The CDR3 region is CASSQGQDNTDTQYF. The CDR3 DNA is TGCGCCAGCAGCCAAGGACAGGACAACACAGATACGCAGTATTTT.